Described below is a single T cell receptor beta chain sequence and its context. This receptor's antigen is unknown. Per-nucleotide qualities are absent, and no much larger clonotype sits a single base away. CDR1 and CDR2 (MNHNS, SASEGT) derive from the germline V gene. Reading from cysteine to phenylalanine, the CDR3 counts 13 amino acids. Only the CDR3 DNA stays, 39 bases, in frame from base 1. The germline ends are 13 bases apart after V is trimmed by 6 bases and J by 4 bases. A cohort of 30 or so patients with locally advanced or metastatic urothelial carcinoma, treated at Memorial Sloan Kettering on a trial protocol, was included. Peripheral blood mononuclear cells were collected pretreatment and during treatment, at between 1 and 8 total time points per patient. The Qiagen DNeasy Blood extraction kit was used to purify genomic DNA from total PBMCs and from tumor samples. Collected pretreatment and during treatment, PBMCs were isolated and stored as previously described.

The data were obtained in a study of PD-L1 blockade in urothelial cancer listed by TCRdb under 2017. Regarding the research as a whole: Every patient began therapy around 2014 and was given atezolizumab 1,200 mg intravenously every 3 weeks. Pretreatment blood TCR-seq was available for about 28 patients, at least one posttreatment blood collection was obtained for 25 or so patients, and tumor TCR-seq was available for 25 or so patients. Durable clinical benefit was defined as a progression-free survival longer than 6 months, and TCR features were additionally tested against progression-free survival and overall survival. A median of roughly 140,000 T cells and 80,000 or so unique TCRs was obtained from blood samples, and a median clonality of 0.080 was observed. Blood samples were analyzed at two time points: 3 weeks after treatment start (second dose) and 6 weeks after treatment start. About 10 patients achieved durable clinical benefit and approximately 19 did not. Patients had an ECOG performance status of 0 or 1 and had received between 0 and 3 prior chemotherapy regimens. About 90% of the roughly 29 patients were identified as males with urothelial cancer of bladder origin, and a prior smoking history was reported by 18 of 29 patients. In the same patients, pretreatment tumors underwent whole exome sequencing and RNA sequencing in addition to TCR sequencing. Pretreatment tumor samples and matched peripheral blood, collected serially before and after atezolizumab treatment, underwent TCR sequencing. An exploratory multi-omic analysis was conducted of the somatic, immune and clinical correlates of response to PD-L1 blockade with atezolizumab in urothelial cancer. Study-level results and caveats: Because the sample size was small (n ≈ 29) and many of the analyses were exploratory, the results are meant to be hypothesis-generating. A pretreatment peripheral blood TCR clonality below the median was linked to improved progression-free and overall survival. Patients with durable benefit showed greater expansion of tumor-associated TCR clones in peripheral blood 3 weeks after starting treatment (n of about 20, p = 0.022).

Synthetic TCR analog templates were spiked into each PCR to estimate absolute template abundance from read counts. TCRbeta CDR3 regions were amplified from genomic DNA with bias-controlled V and J gene primers using the immunoSEQ assay. Sequencing of rearranged TCRbeta segments was done at approximately 20X coverage. In the authors' own workflow: Clustering was used to correct sequencing errors, and CDR3s were annotated against IMGT to assign V, D and J genes. Only productive TCRbeta rearrangements were used in downstream analyses, excluding out-of-frame or stop-codon sequences. To compute clonality, Shannon entropy was normalized by the log of the number of unique productive sequences and then subtracted from one. Fisher's exact test with Benjamini-Hochberg correction, at a threshold of adjusted p below 0.01, was used to find clones that differed between time points or between blood and tumor. TCRdb stores this immuneACCESS table with in-frame sequences only. Part of the clones is absent; in the studies checked, under half of the shortfall reflects unresolved V genes, and no reason is known for the rest. That table is the source of V, J and clone size, and D and trimming were worked out from the DNA. The sample table lists 17,000 or so clones, 75% to 90% of them with a count of one. The ten largest clones add up to about 6.1% of the sample.

Recombination joined TRBV6-1 with TRBJ2-7; the D gene is not confidently resolved. The receptor's source is a man between 45 and 60 years old with urothelial cancer. The source material was PBMCs, sampled around atezolizumab (anti-PD-L1) treatment. The bases read TGTGCCAGCAGGTTTGATCCGGTATACGAGCAGTACTTC. The encoded protein is CASRFDPVYEQYF.